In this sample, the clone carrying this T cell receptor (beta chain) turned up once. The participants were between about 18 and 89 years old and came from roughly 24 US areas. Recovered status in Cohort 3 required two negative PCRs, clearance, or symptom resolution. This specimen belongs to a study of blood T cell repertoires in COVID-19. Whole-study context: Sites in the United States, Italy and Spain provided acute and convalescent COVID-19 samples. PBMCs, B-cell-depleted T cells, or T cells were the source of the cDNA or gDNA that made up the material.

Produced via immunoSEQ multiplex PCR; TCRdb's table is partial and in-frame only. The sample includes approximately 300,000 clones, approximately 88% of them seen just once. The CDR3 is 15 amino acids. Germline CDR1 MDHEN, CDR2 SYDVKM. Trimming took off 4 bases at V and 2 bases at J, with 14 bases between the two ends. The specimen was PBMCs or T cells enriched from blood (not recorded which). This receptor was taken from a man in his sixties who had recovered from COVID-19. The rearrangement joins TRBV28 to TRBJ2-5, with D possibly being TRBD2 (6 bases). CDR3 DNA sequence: TGTGCCAGCAGTTCTCAGGGCGCGGGGCAAGAGACCCAGTACTTC. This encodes CASSSQGAGQETQYF.